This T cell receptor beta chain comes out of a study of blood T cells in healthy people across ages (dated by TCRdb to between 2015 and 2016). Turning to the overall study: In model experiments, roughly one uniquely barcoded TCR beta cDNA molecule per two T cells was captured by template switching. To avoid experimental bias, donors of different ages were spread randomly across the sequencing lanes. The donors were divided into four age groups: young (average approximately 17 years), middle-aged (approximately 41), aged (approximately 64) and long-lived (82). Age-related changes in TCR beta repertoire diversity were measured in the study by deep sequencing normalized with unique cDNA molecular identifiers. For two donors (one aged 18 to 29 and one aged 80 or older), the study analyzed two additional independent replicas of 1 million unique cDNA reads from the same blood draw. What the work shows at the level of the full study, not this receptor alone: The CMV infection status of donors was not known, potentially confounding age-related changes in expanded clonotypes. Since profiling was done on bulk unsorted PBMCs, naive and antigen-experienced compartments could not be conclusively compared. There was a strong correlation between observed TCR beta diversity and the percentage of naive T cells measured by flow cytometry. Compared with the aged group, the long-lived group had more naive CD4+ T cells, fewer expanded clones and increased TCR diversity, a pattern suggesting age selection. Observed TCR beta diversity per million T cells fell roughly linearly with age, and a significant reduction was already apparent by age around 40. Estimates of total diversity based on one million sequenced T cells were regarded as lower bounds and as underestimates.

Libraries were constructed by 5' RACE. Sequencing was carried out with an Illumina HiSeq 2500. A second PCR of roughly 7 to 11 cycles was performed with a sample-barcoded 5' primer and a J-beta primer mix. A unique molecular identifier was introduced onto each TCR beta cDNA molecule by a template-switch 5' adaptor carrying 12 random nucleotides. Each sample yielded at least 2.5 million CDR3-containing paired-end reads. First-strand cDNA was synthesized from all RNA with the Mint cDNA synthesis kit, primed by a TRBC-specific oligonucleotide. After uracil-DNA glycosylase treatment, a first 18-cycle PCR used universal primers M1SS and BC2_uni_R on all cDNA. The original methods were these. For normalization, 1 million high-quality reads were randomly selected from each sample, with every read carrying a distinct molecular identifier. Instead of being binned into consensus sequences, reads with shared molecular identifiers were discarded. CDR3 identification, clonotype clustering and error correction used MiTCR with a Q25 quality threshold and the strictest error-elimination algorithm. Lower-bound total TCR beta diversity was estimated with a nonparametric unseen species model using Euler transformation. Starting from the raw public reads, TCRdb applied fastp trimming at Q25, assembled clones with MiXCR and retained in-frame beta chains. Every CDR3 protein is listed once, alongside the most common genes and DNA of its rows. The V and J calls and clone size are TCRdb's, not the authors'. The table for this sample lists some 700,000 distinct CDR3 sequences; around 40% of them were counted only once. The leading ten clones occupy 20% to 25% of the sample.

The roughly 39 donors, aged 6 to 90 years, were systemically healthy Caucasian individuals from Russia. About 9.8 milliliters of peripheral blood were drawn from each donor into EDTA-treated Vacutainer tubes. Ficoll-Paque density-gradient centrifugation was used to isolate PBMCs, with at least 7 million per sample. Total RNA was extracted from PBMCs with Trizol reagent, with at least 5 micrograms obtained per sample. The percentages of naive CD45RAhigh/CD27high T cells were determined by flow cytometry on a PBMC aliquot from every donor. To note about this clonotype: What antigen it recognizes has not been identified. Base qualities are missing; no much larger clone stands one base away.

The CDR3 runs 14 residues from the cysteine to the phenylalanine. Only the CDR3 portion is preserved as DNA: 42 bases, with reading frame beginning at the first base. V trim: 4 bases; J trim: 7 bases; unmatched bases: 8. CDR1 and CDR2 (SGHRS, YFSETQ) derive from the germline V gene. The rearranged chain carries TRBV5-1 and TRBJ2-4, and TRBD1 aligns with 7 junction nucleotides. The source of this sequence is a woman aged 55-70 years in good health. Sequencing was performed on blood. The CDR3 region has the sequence CASSADRAFNIQYF. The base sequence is TGCGCCAGCAGCGCTGACAGGGCCTTTAACATTCAGTACTTC.